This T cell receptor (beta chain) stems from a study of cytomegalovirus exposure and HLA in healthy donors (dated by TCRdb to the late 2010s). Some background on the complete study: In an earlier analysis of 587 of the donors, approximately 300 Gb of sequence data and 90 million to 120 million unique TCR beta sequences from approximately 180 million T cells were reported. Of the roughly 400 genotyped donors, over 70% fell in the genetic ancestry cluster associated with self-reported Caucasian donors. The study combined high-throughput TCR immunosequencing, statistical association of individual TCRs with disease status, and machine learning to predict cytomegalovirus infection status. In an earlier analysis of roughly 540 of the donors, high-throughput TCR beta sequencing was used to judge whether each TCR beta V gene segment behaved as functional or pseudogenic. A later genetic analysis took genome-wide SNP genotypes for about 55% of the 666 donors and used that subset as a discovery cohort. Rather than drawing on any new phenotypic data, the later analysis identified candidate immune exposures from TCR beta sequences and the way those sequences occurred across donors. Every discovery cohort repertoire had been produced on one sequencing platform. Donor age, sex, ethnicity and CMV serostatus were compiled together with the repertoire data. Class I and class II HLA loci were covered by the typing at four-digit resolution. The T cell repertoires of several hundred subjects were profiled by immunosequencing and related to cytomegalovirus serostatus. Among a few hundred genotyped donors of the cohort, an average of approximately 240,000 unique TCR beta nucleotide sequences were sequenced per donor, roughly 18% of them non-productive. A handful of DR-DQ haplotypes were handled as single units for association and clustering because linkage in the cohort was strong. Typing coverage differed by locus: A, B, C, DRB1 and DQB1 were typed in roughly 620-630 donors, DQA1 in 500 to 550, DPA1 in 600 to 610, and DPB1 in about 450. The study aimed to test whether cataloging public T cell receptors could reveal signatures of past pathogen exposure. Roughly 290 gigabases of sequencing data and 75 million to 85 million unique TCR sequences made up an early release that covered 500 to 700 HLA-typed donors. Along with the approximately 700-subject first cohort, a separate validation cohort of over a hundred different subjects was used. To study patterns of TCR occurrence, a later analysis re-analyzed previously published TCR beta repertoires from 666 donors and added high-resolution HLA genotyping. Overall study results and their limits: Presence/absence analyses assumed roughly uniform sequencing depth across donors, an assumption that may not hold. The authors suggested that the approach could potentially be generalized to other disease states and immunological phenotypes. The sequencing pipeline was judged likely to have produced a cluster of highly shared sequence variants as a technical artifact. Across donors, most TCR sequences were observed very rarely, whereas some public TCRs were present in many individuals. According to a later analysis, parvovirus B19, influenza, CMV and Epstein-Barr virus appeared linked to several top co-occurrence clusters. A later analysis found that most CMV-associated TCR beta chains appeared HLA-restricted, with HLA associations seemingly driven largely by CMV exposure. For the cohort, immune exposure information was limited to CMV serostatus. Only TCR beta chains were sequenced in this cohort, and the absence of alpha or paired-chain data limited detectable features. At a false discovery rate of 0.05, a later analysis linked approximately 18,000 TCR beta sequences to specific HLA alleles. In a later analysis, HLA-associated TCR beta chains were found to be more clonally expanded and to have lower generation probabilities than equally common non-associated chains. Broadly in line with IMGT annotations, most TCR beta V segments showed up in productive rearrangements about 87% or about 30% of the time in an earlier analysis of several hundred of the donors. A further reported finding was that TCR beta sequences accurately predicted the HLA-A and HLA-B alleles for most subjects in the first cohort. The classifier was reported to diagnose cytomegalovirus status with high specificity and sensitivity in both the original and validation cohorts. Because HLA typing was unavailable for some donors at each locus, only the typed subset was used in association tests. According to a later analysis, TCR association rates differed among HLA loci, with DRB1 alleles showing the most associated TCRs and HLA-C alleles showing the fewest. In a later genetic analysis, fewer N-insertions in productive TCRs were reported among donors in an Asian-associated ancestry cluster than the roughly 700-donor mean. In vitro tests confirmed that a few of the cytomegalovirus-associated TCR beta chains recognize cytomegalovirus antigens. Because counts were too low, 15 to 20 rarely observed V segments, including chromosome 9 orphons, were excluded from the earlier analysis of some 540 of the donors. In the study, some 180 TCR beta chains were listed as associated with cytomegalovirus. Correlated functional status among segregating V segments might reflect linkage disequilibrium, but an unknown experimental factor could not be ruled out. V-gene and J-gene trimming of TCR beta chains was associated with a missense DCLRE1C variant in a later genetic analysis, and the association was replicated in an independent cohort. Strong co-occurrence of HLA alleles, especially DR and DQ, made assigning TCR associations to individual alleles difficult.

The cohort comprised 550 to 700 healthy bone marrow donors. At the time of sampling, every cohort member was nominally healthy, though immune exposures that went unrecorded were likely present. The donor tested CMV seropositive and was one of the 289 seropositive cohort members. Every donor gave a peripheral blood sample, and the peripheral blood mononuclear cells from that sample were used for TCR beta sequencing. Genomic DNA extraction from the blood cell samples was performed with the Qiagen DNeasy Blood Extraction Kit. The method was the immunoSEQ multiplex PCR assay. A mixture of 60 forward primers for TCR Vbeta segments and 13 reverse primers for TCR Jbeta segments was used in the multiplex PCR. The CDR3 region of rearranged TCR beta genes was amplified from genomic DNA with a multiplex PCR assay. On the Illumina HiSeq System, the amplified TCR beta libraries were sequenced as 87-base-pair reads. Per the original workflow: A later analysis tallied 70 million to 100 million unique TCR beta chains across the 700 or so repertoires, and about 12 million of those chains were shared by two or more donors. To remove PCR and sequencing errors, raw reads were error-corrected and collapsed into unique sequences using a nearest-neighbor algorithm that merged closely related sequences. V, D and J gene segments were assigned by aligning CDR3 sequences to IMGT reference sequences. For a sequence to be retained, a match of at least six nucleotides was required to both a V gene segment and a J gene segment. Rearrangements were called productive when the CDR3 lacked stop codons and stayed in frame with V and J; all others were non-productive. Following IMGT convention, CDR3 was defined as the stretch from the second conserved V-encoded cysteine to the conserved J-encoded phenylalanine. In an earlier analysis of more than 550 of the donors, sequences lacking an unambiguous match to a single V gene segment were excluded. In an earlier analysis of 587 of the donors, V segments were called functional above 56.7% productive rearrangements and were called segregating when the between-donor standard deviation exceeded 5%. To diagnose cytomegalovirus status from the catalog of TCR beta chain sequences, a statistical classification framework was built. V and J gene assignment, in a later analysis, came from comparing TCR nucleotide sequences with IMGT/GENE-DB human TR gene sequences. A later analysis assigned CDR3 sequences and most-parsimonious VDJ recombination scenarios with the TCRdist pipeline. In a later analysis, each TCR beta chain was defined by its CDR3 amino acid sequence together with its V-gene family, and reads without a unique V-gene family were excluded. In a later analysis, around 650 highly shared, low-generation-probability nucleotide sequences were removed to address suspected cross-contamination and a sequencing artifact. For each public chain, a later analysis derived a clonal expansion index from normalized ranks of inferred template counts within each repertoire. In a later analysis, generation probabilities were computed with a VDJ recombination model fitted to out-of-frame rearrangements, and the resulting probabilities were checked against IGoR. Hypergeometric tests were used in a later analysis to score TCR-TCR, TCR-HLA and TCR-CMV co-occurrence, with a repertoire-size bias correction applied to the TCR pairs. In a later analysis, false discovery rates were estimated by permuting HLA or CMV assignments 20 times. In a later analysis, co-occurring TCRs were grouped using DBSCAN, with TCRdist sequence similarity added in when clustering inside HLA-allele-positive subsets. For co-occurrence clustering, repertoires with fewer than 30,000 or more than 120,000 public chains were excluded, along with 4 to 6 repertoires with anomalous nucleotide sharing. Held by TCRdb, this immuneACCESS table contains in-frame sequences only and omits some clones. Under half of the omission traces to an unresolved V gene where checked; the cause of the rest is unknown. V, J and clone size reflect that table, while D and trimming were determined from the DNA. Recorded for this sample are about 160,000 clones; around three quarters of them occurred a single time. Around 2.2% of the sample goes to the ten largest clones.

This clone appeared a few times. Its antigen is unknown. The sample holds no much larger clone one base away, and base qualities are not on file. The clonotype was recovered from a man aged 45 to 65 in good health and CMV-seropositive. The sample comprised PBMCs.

CDR3 region: CASRKGTYLSTDTQYF. In nucleotides, the sequence is TGTGCCAGCAGGAAAGGGACTTACCTTAGCACAGATACGCAGTATTTT. The chain links TRBV7-2 with TRBJ2-3, with a weak D call of TRBD2 (6 bases match). A distance of 16 bases separates the germline ends of V and J, which lose 6 bases and 0 bases respectively. The CDR3, cysteine through phenylalanine, is 16 amino acids long. Solely the CDR3 DNA is kept, with 48 bases framed from the first base. Sequences SGHTA (CDR1) and FQGNSA (CDR2) are obtained from the germline V gene.